The 2 T cell receptor beta chains in this list originate from one sample, sequenced in a study of blood T cell repertoires in COVID-19. The table came from immunoSEQ multiplex PCR; TCRdb's copy has only in-frame clones and leaves some out. The table lists 90,000 to 120,000 clones, 90% to 95% of them singletons. The sequencing input was peripheral blood. These receptors were taken from a woman aged 25 to 39 with acute or convalescent COVID-19.

This chain uses TRBV10-1 with TRBJ1-4; D is possibly TRBD1 (6 bases). V shed 9 bases and J shed 1 base, with 18 bases lying between them. The germline CDR1 and CDR2 sequences are WNHNN and SYGVQD (reference sequence). The CDR3 extends over 16 amino acids. The CDR3 sequence is CARAKQGGGTNEKLFF. The DNA of the CDR3 is TGCGCCAGGGCAAAACAGGGAGGGGGAACTAATGAAAAACTGTTTTTT.

V gene TRBV20-1 combines with J gene TRBJ2-7; unclear D gene. CDR1 DFQATT and CDR2 SNEGSKA come from the germline V gene (reference sequence). This CDR3 region has 13 residues. Between the trimmed V and J ends, which lost 3 bases and 2 bases, there was a span of 11 bases. The CDR3 bases are TGCAGTGCTAGTGCCAGTAGCCCCTACGAGCAGTACTTC. This translates into CSASASSPYEQYF.